These 12 T cell receptor beta chains were all obtained from the same sample, sequenced in a study of cytomegalovirus exposure and HLA in healthy donors. Here immunoSEQ multiplex PCR was the method, and the copy in TCRdb shows in-frame clones only, minus some. The data hold 260,000 or so clones, with about 92% observed a single time. The sample consisted of PBMCs. The receptors were sampled from a woman aged 30 to 39 in good health and CMV-seronegative.

The chain carries TRBV5-1 and TRBJ2-3, with TRBD2 as a possible D gene (6 bases). Trimming removed 0 bases at V and 4 bases at J, with 12 bases between. This CDR3 region has 15 residues. The V gene's germline CDR1 is SGHRS and CDR2 YFSETQ. Written as DNA, the CDR3 is TGCGCCAGCAGCTTGGTGGGCGGGAAGTCAGATACGCAGTATTTT. Translation: CASSLVGGKSDTQYF.

The gene calls are TRBV2 and TRBJ1-5, with TRBD1 matching over 9 bases. Germline V gene sequence: CDR1 SNHLY, CDR2 FYNNEI. This CDR3 region has 16 residues. V lost 2 bases, J lost 5 bases, and 7 bases stayed unmatched. As DNA, the CDR3 is TGTGCCAGCAGTGAAAGCAGGAGGACAGGGGATCAGCCCCAGCATTTT. Translated, it gives CASSESRRTGDQPQHF.

The J gene is TRBJ1-4, the V gene TRBV19; D gene ambiguous. The V end was cut by 3 bases, the J end by 6 bases, with 5 bases between. Germline lookup yields CDR1 LNHDA and CDR2 SQIVND (reference sequence). This CDR3 contains 12 residues. CDR3 in DNA: TGTGCCAGTAGTATTGGGTATGAAAAACTGTTTTTT. Translation gives CASSIGYEKLFF.

The J gene is TRBJ1-1, the V gene TRBV15; D might be TRBD1 (6 bases). The length of the CDR3 is 16 residues. Looked up from germline, CDR1 is LNHNV and CDR2 is YYDKDF (reference sequence). Trimming took 0 bases from V and 4 from J, leaving 15 bases between them. CDR3 DNA sequence: TGTGCCACCAGCAGAGATACAGGGTGGGTATTCACTGAAGCTTTCTTT. Amino acids: CATSRDTGWVFTEAFF.

The rearrangement links TRBV7-2 to TRBJ2-1; possible D gene TRBD1, 5 bases. Trimming took off 0 bases at V and 5 bases at J, with 11 bases between the two ends. Germline V gene data show CDR1 as SGHTA and CDR2 as FQGNSA. The CDR3 totals 15 residues. The CDR3 loop reads CASSLAGANNNEQFF. The DNA of the CDR3 is TGTGCCAGCAGCTTAGCAGGGGCTAATAACAATGAGCAGTTCTTC.

CDR3 amino acids: CASSPGGGGRSNEQFF. DNA of the CDR3: TGTGCCAGCAGCCCCGGCGGCGGCGGGAGATCCAATGAGCAGTTCTTC. This chain joins TRBV7-7 and TRBJ2-1, with TRBD2 matching over 7 bases. The germline V gene encodes CDR1 SSHAT and CDR2 FNYEAQ (reference sequence). With V trimmed by 5 bases and J by 6 bases, 13 bases remained unmatched. This CDR3 is 16 amino acids long.

In DNA, the CDR3 is TGTGCCAGCAGCTTAGACCTGGGTCTGAAGGACGAGCAGTACTTC. It encodes CASSLDLGLKDEQYF. The rearrangement links TRBV7-6 to TRBJ2-7; D is unresolved. The germline gives CDR1 SGHVS, CDR2 FNYEAQ. Trimming shortened V by 1 base and J by 5 bases, and 15 bases separated the two germline ends. The CDR3 contains 15 residues.

The rearrangement joins TRBV30 to TRBJ1-5; 8 positions agree with TRBD1. Germline V lookup: CDR1 GTSNPN, CDR2 SVGIG (reference sequence). This CDR3 region has 15 residues. J was trimmed by 4 bases and V by 0 bases; bases with no gene match: 5. The CDR3 bases are TGTGCCTGGAGTGTAGGCAGGGGGCCTAATCAGCCCCAGCATTTT. Residues: CAWSVGRGPNQPQHF.

The rearrangement links TRBV7-3 to TRBJ2-7; D gene uncertain. The CDR3 totals 19 residues. Germline CDR1 reads SGHTA; CDR2 reads FQGTGA. V was shortened by 2 bases and J by 2 bases, with 25 bases between the two germline ends. This CDR3 is CASSLLRPSGTPRTYEQYF. The CDR3 DNA sequence: TGTGCCAGCAGCTTACTACGGCCGTCAGGAACACCTAGAACCTACGAGCAGTACTTC.

The rearrangement uses TRBV6-1 and TRBJ2-2; no firm D call. The CDR3 covers 13 residues. Trimming removed 5 bases at V and 2 bases at J, with 6 bases between. The germline gives CDR1 MNHNS, CDR2 SASEGT. In DNA, the CDR3 is TGTGCCAGCAGTTCGACAAACACCGGGGAGCTGTTTTTT. This gives the protein CASSSTNTGELFF.

This clone was observed once. This chain uses TRBV6-6 with TRBJ2-3; 7 bases agree with TRBD2. This CDR3 has 12 amino acids. Per germline, CDR1 MNHNY and CDR2 SVGAGI (reference sequence). The J segment lost 3 bases and the V segment lost 8 bases, leaving 2 bases of the junction unmatched. CDR3 region: CASGGSTDTQYF. As DNA, the CDR3 is TGTGCCAGCGGCGGGAGTACAGATACGCAGTATTTT.

The chain combines TRBV5-1 with TRBJ2-5; 11 bases line up with TRBD2. The ends lost 4 bases at V and 4 bases at J; junction bases unmatched: 0. The CDR3 contains 13 residues. CDR1 is SGHRS, CDR2 YFSETQ, per germline. CDR3: CASSGLAGETQYF. DNA of the CDR3: TGCGCCAGCAGCGGACTAGCGGGAGAGACCCAGTACTTC.